The 21 T cell receptor beta chains below all came from one sample that was sequenced in a study of cytomegalovirus exposure and HLA in healthy donors. It was with 60 Vbeta and 13 Jbeta primers that the PCR ran. Assay used: immunoSEQ multiplex PCR; TCRdb lists only in-frame clones, some missing. The profile shows some 140,000 clones, around 80% of them singletons. The specimen was PBMCs. These receptors came from a woman in her 50s in good health and CMV-seropositive.

This clone appeared a few times. The CDR3 reads CAIRIGLSSGNTIYF. CDR3 sequence (DNA): TGTGCCATCAGAATTGGGCTCTCCTCTGGAAACACCATATATTTT. The V and J genes are TRBV10-3 and TRBJ1-3; D ambiguous. This CDR3 is built from 15 residues. Trimming left V 6 bases short and J 0 bases short, with 12 bases between. The germline V gene has CDR1 ENHRY and CDR2 SYGVKD.

The chain has TRBV2 and TRBJ1-2; 7 positions match TRBD1. J lost 2 bases, V lost 7 bases, and 7 bases had no gene match. CDR3 length: 14 residues. Germline V gene data show CDR1 as SNHLY and CDR2 as FYNNEI. CDR3 nucleotide sequence: TGTGCCAGCATTGAGGGCAGGGGGAACTATGGCTACACCTTC. Its protein is CASIEGRGNYGYTF.

The gene calls are TRBV6-6 and TRBJ1-1; possibly TRBD1 for D (5 bases). CDR3 length equals 15 residues. CDR1 MNHNY and CDR2 SVGAGI come from the germline V gene (reference sequence). V gave up 6 bases and J gave up 4 bases, with 18 bases separating them. The CDR3 protein is CASSSGASGGTEAFF. The CDR3 nucleotides are TGTGCCAGCAGCTCCGGGGCTTCGGGGGGCACTGAAGCTTTCTTT.

The chain uses TRBV28 and TRBJ1-6; tentatively, D is TRBD1 (5 bases). Looked up from germline, CDR1 is MDHEN and CDR2 is SYDVKM. V was trimmed by 6 bases and J by 9 bases, leaving 21 bases between them. This CDR3 contains 16 residues. The CDR3: CASSLSTGTKGSPLHF. CDR3 coding DNA: TGTGCCAGCAGCCTTAGCACCGGGACTAAGGGTTCACCCCTCCACTTT.

This clone was observed once. The chain has TRBV5-1 and TRBJ2-3; 11 bases line up with TRBD2. The CDR3 loop spans 17 amino acids. Germline V gives CDR1 SGHRS, CDR2 YFSETQ. V was clipped by 0 bases and J by 3 bases; unmatched bases: 6. CDR3 coding DNA: TGCGCCAGCAGCTTGGTACCCCTAGCGGGGGGAACAGATACGCAGTATTTT. Its protein product is CASSLVPLAGGTDTQYF.

J is TRBJ2-5 and V is TRBV9; 7 bases match TRBD1. There are 13 residues in the CDR3. From germline, CDR1 is SGDLS and CDR2 YYNGEE. With V trimmed by 3 bases and J by 2 bases, 1 base remained unmatched. The CDR3 DNA is TGTGCCAGCAGCGGACAGGGACAAGAGACCCAGTACTTC. Protein sequence: CASSGQGQETQYF.

This clone occurred a few times. V and J are TRBV7-3 and TRBJ2-3; 15 positions match TRBD2. Per germline, CDR1 SGHTA and CDR2 FQGTGA. The CDR3 spans 17 residues. Losses at the gene ends were 5 bases for V and 4 bases for J; bases not matched to a gene: 7. CDR3 protein: CASSRGLAGGSADTQYF. CDR3 nucleotides: TGTGCCAGCAGCAGGGGACTAGCGGGGGGCAGCGCAGATACGCAGTATTTT.

This clone was detected only once. This sequence joins TRBV7-3 and TRBJ2-5; 7 nucleotides align to TRBD2. The CDR3 contains 15 residues. Germline assignment: CDR1 SGHTA and CDR2 FQGTGA. After removal of 3 bases from V and 4 bases from J, the junction contained 8 bases not matched to a gene. In nucleotides, the CDR3 is TGTGCCAGCAGCTTTTTAGCGGGCCTCGGAGAGACCCAGTACTTC. It yields the protein CASSFLAGLGETQYF.

Concerning this clone itself: One junction end disagrees with the germline gene, perhaps due to a read error. This sequence joins TRBV7-9 and TRBJ2-7; 13 nucleotides agree with TRBD2. This CDR3 comprises 16 residues. Germline V CDR1 and CDR2: SEHNR, FQNEAQ (reference sequence). CDR3 loop: CSSSLGLAGATYEQYF. The CDR3 bases are TGTTCCAGCAGTCTCGGACTAGCGGGGGCCACCTACGAGCAGTACTTC.

The J gene is TRBJ1-6, the V gene TRBV6-5; a possible D gene is TRBD1 (5 bases). The V and J ends lost 4 bases and 7 bases respectively, with 17 bases between them. Germline V gene lookup returns CDR1 MNHEY and CDR2 SVGAGI. CDR3 size: 16 residues. The CDR3 DNA follows: TGTGCCAGCAGTTCAAAACCGGGACTTTGGAATTCACCCCTCCACTTT. It translates to CASSSKPGLWNSPLHF.

The chain uses TRBV7-8 and TRBJ1-1; D is unresolved. The CDR3 runs to 14 residues. V was cut by 5 bases and J by 1 base, with 11 bases left in between. From germline, CDR1 is SGHVS and CDR2 FQNEAQ. CDR3 sequence: CASSPGRANTEAFF. Written as DNA, the CDR3 is TGTGCCAGCAGCCCCGGGAGAGCGAACACTGAAGCTTTCTTT.

A single count supports this clone. V is TRBV7-8 and J is TRBJ1-3; D ambiguous. Trimming stripped 5 bases from V and 0 bases from J, with 11 bases between. Germline CDR1 and CDR2: SGHVS and FQNEAQ. CDR3 size: 15 residues. The CDR3 DNA sequence: TGTGCCAGCAGCCCGCGCGTGAGCTCTGGAAACACCATATATTTT. Residues: CASSPRVSSGNTIYF.

The genes are TRBV28 and TRBJ1-2, with 9 positions matching TRBD1. Germline V lookup: CDR1 MDHEN, CDR2 SYDVKM. The CDR3 runs to 14 residues. V dropped 5 bases and J dropped 7; count of bases not matched to a gene: 8. As DNA, the CDR3 is TGTGCCAGCAGTCCCCCCACAGGGGGCTCTGGCTACACCTTC. Its translation: CASSPPTGGSGYTF.

The rearrangement joins TRBV11-2 to TRBJ2-7; TRBD1 matches 8 bases. The CDR3 loop spans 15 amino acids. Germline values: CDR1 SGHAT, CDR2 FQNNGV. Trimming cost V 5 bases and J 3 bases; bases outside gene matches: 9. The CDR3 DNA sequence: TGTGCCAGCAGCAAAGACAGGGGTGAAGTCTACGAGCAGTACTTC. Translating it yields CASSKDRGEVYEQYF.

The chain links TRBV5-6 to TRBJ1-3; the D is unclear. Germline CDR1 reads SGHDT; CDR2 reads YYEEEE. Trimming took 4 bases from V and 4 from J, leaving 15 bases between them. The CDR3 has 15 residues. The CDR3 is CASSMLSLSGNTIYF. The CDR3 DNA is TGTGCCAGCAGCATGTTGAGTCTATCAGGAAACACCATATATTTT.

The chain has TRBV19 and TRBJ2-4; 11 bases align to TRBD2. The CDR3 runs to 16 residues. The ends lost 3 bases at V and 0 bases at J; junction bases unmatched: 1. Germline V gene sequence: CDR1 LNHDA, CDR2 SQIVND (reference sequence). CDR3 coding DNA: TGTGCCAGTAGTATTGGACTAGCGGGAGCCAAAAACATTCAGTACTTC. Its translation is CASSIGLAGAKNIQYF. The full variable domain, in which reference TRBV19 and TRBJ2-4 provide the parts outside the CDR3, is DGGITQSPKYLFRKEGQNVTLSCEQNLNHDAMYWYRQDPGQGLRLIYYSQIVNDFQKGDIAEGYSVSREKKESFPLTVTSAQKNPTAFYLCASSIGLAGAKNIQYFGAGTRLSVL.

There are a few counts of this clone. This sequence joins TRBV28 and TRBJ2-4; 7 bases line up with TRBD2. V lost 5 bases, J lost 8 bases, and 12 bases stayed unmatched. The CDR3 covers 15 residues. Germline CDR1 MDHEN, CDR2 SYDVKM. Written as DNA, the CDR3 is TGTGCCAGCAGTGTTGGGGGGGAGGGCGTGTACATTCAGTACTTC. It specifies CASSVGGEGVYIQYF.

The chain has TRBV11-3 and TRBJ2-1, with 8 bases fitting TRBD1. Germline V gives CDR1 SGHNT, CDR2 YENEEA. J gave up 5 bases and V 0 bases, and 15 bases lay outside the gene matches. The CDR3 contains 19 residues. The CDR3 loop is CASSLDDPWTGKVDNEQFF. As DNA, the CDR3 is TGTGCCAGCAGCTTAGATGACCCGTGGACAGGGAAAGTGGACAATGAGCAGTTCTTC.

The chain recombines TRBV5-4 with TRBJ2-5; TRBD1 matches 7 bases. The CDR3 contains 14 residues. Per germline, CDR1 SGHNT and CDR2 YYREEE (reference sequence). J lost 1 base, V lost 4 bases, and 4 bases had no gene match. The CDR3 reads CASSQQGSQETQYF. CDR3 DNA sequence: TGTGCCAGCAGCCAACAGGGGAGCCAAGAGACCCAGTACTTC.

The chain has TRBV11-2 and TRBJ1-5; 8 bases agree with TRBD1. The CDR3 consists of 15 residues. The V gene's germline CDR1 is SGHAT and CDR2 FQNNGV. J gave up 2 bases and V 5 bases, and 5 bases lay outside the gene matches. The CDR3 is CASSAGTGGNQPQHF. DNA of the CDR3: TGTGCCAGCAGCGCCGGGACAGGAGGCAATCAGCCCCAGCATTTT.

The chain employs TRBV19 and TRBJ1-6; weak D call: TRBD1 (6 bases). Trimming stripped 7 bases from V and 0 bases from J, with 13 bases between. The CDR3 loop spans 16 amino acids. CDR1 and CDR2 (germline): LNHDA, SQIVND (reference sequence). The CDR3 coding sequence is TGTGCCAGTAACGGACAGTCAAGCTCCTATAATTCACCCCTCCACTTT. Amino acid sequence: CASNGQSSSYNSPLHF.